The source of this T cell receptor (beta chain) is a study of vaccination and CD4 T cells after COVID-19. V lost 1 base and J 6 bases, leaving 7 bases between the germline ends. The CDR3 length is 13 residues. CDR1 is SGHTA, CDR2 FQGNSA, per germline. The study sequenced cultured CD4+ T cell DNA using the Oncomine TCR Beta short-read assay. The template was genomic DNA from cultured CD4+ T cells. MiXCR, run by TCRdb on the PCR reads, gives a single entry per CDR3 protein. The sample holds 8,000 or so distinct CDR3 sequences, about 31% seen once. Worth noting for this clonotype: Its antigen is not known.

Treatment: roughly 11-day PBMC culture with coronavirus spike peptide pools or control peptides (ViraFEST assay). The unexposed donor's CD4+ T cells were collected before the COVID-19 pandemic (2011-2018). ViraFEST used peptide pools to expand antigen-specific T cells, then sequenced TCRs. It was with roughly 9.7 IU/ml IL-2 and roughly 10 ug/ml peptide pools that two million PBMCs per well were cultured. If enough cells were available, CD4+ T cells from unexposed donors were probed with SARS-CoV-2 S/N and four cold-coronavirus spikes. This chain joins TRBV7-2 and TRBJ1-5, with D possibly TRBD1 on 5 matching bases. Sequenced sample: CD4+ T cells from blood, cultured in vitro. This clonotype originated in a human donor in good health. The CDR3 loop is CASSLVGAQPQHF. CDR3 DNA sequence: TGTGCCAGCAGCTTAGTAGGGGCTCAGCCCCAGCATTTT.